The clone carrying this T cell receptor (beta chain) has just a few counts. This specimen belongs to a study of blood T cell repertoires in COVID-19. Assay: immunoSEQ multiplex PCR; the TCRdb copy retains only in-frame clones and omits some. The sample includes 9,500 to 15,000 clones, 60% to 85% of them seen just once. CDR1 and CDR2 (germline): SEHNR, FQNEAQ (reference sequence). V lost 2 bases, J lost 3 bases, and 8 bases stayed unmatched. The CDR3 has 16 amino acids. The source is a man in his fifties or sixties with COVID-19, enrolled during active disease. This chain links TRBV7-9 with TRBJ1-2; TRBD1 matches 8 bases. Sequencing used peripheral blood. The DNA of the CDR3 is TGTGCCAGCAGCTTATATCAGGACAGGGAATACTATGGCTACACCTTC. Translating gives CASSLYQDREYYGYTF.